The rows below give T cell receptor beta chains drawn from one sample of a study of blood T cell repertoires in COVID-19. Sequencing was performed with immunoSEQ multiplex PCR; in TCRdb, only in-frame clones are kept and a portion is missing. The sample yields about 110,000 clones, around 90% seen once. The sample consisted of peripheral blood. The receptors derive from a human donor in a cohort sampled during active COVID-19. CDR3s leave out the opening cysteine and the closing phenylalanine or tryptophan. Clone size is not always given. Where it is, it says once, few, many or a class for expanded clones.

V,J,size,length,CDR3
TRBV6-6,TRBJ1-1,-,12,ASSFRTGETEAF
TRBV18,TRBJ1-3,-,15,ASSPQPGTTAGNTIY
TRBV15,TRBJ1-1,-,13,ATSRGRGMNTEAF
TRBV27,TRBJ2-7,once,11,ASRSTGGYEQY
TRBV6-6,TRBJ2-1,once,9,ASSFDNEQF
TRBV6-5,TRBJ2-2,once,12,ASSYRERGGELF
TRBV2,TRBJ1-4,once,14,ASSQQGIGTNEKLF
TRBV18,TRBJ2-3,-,14,ASSPRLAGFTDTQY
TRBV6-5,TRBJ2-2,-,12,ASIKGTVTGELF
TRBV7-9,TRBJ1-2,-,13,ASSLADRVSSGYT
TRBV19,TRBJ1-5,few,11,ASSTVGGQPQH